The T cell receptor (beta chain) described here comes from a study of cytomegalovirus exposure and HLA in healthy donors. 13 Jbeta primers and 60 Vbeta primers were used for the PCR. Profiling relied on immunoSEQ multiplex PCR, and the TCRdb table lists in-frame clones only, not all of them. The table has fewer than 140,000 clones, 75% seen once. Germline assignment: CDR1 ENHRY and CDR2 SYGVKD. V was shortened by 6 bases and J by 3 bases, with 16 bases between the two germline ends. CDR3 length: 15 amino acids. The source material was PBMCs. The TCR was taken from a man aged 35-49 years in good health and CMV-seronegative. This rearrangement joins TRBV10-3 to TRBJ2-3; a weak D match, TRBD2 (6 bases). The CDR3 spells CAISEEGEDTDTQYF. The CDR3 DNA reads TGTGCCATCAGCGAGGAGGGCGAGGATACAGATACGCAGTATTTT.